This T cell receptor (beta chain) was captured by sequencing in a study of a mutant IDH1 vaccine in newly diagnosed glioma. The wider study: Vaccination began 4-6 weeks post radiotherapy alone, or with temozolomide cycles. Patients arrived already treated with radiotherapy, temozolomide, or both, most having had both. Findings of the study overall: Any relationship between pseudoprogression and changes in top peripheral T cell clonotypes seemed absent.

Details on this clone: Its matching antigen is unknown.

Germline CDR1 reads SEHNR; CDR2 reads FQNEAQ (reference sequence). V was clipped by 0 bases and J by 11 bases; unmatched bases: 7. The length of the CDR3 is 15 residues. Method: immunoSEQ multiplex PCR; TCRdb's copy keeps in-frame clones and lacks some. The sample yields about 74,000 clones, around 90% seen once. Time point of the sample: week 35, safety follow-up. Topical imiquimod accompanied each vaccine dose, which consisted of 300 ug of mutant IDH1 20-mer peptide. The origin of this receptor is a man aged 25 to 45 with glioma. Sequencing used PBMCs, obtained from a glioma patient whose treatment included an IDH1 peptide vaccine. The chain has TRBV7-9 and TRBJ1-1; 12 nucleotides agree with TRBD1. Written as DNA, the CDR3 is TGTGCCAGCAGCTTAGCGGGACAGGGGGCAACTGTGGCTTTCTTT. As protein: CASSLAGQGATVAFF.